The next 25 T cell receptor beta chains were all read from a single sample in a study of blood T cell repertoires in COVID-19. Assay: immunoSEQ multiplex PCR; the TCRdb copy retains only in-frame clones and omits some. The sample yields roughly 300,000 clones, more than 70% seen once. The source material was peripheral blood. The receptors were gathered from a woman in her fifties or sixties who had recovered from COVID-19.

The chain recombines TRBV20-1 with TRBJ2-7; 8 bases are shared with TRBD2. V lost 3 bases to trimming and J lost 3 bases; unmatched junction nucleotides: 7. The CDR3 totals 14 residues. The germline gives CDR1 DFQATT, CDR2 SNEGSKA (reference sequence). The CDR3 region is CSASGTSGFYEQYF. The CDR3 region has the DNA TGCAGTGCTAGTGGAACTAGCGGATTCTACGAGCAGTACTTC.

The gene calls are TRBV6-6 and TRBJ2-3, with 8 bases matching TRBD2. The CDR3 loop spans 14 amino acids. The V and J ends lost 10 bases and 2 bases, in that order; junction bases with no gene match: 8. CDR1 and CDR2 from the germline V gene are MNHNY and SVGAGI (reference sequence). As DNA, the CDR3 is TGTGCCACCAAATTAGCGGGAATCACAGATACGCAGTATTTT. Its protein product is CATKLAGITDTQYF.

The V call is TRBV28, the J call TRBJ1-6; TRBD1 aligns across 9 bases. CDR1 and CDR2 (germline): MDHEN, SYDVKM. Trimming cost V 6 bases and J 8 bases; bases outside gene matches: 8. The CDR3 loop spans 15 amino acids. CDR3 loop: CASRSPGQGYSPLHF. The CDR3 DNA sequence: TGTGCCAGCAGAAGCCCGGGACAGGGATATTCACCCCTCCACTTT. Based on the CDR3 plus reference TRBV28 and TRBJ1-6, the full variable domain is DVKVTQSSRYLVKRTGEKVFLECVQDMDHENMFWYRQDPGLGLRLIYFSYDVKMKEKGDIPEGYSVSREKKERFSLILESASTNQTSMYLCASRSPGQGYSPLHFGNGTRLTVT.

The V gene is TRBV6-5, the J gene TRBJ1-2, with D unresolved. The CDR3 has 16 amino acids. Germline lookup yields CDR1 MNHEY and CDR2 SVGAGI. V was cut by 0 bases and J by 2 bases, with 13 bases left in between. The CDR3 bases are TGTGCCAGCAGTTACTCGATCGGAGTCAGCAACTATGGCTACACCTTC. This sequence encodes CASSYSIGVSNYGYTF.

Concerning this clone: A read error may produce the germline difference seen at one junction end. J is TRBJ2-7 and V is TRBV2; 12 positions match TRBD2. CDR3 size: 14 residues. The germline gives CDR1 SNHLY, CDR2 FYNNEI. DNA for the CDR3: TGTGCCGGCAGGTCGACTAGCGGGAGTTACGAGCAGTACTTC. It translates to CAGRSTSGSYEQYF.

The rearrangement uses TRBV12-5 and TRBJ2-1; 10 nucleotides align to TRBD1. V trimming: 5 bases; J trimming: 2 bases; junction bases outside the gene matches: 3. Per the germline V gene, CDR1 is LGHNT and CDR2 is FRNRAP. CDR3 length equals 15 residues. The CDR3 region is CASGTTGGAYNEQFF. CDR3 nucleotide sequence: TGTGCTAGTGGTACGACAGGGGGCGCCTACAATGAGCAGTTCTTC.

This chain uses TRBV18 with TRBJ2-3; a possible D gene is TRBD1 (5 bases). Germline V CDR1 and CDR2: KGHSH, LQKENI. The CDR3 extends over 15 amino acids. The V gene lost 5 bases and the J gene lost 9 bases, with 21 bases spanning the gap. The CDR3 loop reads CASSRTQLIDLTQYF. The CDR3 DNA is TGTGCCAGCTCAAGGACACAATTAATAGACTTGACGCAGTATTTT.

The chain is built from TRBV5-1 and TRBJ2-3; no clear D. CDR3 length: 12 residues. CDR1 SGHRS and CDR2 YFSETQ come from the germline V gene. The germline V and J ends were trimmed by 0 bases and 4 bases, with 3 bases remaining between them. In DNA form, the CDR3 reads TGCGCCAGCAGCTTGGCCTCAGATACGCAGTATTTT. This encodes CASSLASDTQYF.

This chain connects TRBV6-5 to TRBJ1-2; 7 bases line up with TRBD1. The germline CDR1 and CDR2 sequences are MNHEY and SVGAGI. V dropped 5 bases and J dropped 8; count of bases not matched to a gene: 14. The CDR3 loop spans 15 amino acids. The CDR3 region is CASSRDREAVGGYTF. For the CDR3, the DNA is TGTGCCAGCAGTCGAGACAGGGAAGCAGTTGGGGGCTACACCTTC.

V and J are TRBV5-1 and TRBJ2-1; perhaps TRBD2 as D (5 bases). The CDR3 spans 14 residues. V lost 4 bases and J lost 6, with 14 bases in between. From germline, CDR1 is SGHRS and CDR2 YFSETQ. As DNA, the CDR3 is TGCGCCAGCAGCCAGGAGGTATTAGTCAATGAGCAGTTCTTC. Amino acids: CASSQEVLVNEQFF.

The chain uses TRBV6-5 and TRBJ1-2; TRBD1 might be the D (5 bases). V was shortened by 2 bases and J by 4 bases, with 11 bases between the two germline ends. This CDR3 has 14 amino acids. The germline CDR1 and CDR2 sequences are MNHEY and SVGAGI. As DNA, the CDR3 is TGTGCCAGCAGTTACGCTAAAACAGGCTATGGCTACACCTTC. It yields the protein CASSYAKTGYGYTF.

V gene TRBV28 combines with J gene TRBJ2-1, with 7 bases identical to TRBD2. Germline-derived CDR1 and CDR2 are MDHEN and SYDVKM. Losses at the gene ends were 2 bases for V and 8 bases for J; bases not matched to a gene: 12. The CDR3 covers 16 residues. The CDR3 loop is CASSLIFGSGLDEQFF. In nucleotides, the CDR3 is TGTGCCAGCAGTTTAATTTTCGGTAGCGGGCTGGATGAGCAGTTCTTC. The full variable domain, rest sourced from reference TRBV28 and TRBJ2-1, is DVKVTQSSRYLVKRTGEKVFLECVQDMDHENMFWYRQDPGLGLRLIYFSYDVKMKEKGDIPEGYSVSREKKERFSLILESASTNQTSMYLCASSLIFGSGLDEQFFGPGTRLTVL.

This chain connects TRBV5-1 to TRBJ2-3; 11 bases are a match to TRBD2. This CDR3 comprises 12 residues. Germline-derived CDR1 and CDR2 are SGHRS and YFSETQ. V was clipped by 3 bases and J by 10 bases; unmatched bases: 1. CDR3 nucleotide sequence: TGCGCCAGCAGCTCTAGCGGGGGGCCGCAGTATTTT. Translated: CASSSSGGPQYF.

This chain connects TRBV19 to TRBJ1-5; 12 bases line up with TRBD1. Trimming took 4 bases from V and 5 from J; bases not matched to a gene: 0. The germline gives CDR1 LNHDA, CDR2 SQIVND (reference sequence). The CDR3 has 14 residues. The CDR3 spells CASSRDRGHQPQHF. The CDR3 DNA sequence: TGTGCCAGTAGTAGGGACAGGGGGCATCAGCCCCAGCATTTT.

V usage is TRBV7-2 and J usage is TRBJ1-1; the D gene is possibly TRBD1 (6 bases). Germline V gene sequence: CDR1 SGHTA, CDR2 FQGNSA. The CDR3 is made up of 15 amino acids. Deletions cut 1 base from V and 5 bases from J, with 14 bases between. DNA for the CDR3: TGTGCCAGCAGCTTAGTGTTGGGGGCTAGGACTGAAGCTTTCTTT. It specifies CASSLVLGARTEAFF.

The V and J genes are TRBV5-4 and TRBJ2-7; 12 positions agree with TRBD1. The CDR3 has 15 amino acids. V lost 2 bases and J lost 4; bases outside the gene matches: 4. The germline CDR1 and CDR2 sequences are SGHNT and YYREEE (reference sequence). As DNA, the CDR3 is TGTGCCAGCAGCTTTCCGGGACAGGGGGCGTACGAGCAGTACTTC. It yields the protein CASSFPGQGAYEQYF.

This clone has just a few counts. CDR3: CASSRGWGDNSPLHF. The DNA of the CDR3 is TGTGCCAGTAGCCGCGGATGGGGGGATAATTCACCCCTCCACTTT. The V and J genes are TRBV19 and TRBJ1-6, with D possibly TRBD1 on 5 matching bases. V was shortened by 6 bases and J by 5 bases, with 14 bases between the two germline ends. The CDR3 has 15 amino acids. CDR1 and CDR2 from the germline V gene are LNHDA and SQIVND (reference sequence).

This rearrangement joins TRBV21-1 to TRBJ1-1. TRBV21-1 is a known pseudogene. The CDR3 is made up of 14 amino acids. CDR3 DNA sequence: TGTGCCAGCAGCATTGAGGGAACGAAAACTGAAGCTTTCTTT. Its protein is CASSIEGTKTEAFF.

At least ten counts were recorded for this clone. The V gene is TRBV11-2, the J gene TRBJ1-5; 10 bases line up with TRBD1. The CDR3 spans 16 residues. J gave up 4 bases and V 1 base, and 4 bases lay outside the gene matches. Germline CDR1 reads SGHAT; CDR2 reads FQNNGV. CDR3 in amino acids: CASSLGQGAGNQPQHF. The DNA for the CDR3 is TGTGCCAGCAGCTTAGGACAGGGGGCCGGTAATCAGCCCCAGCATTTT.

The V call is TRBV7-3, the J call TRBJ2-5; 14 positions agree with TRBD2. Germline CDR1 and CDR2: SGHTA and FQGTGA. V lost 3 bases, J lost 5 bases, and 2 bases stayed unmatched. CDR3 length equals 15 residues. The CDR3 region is CASSLGLAGVETQYF. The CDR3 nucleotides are TGTGCCAGCAGCTTGGGACTAGCGGGAGTGGAGACCCAGTACTTC.

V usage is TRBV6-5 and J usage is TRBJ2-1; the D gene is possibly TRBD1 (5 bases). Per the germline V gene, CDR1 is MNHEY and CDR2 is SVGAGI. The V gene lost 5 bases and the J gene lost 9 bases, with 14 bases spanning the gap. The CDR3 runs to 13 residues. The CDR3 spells CASSTLGEGEQFF. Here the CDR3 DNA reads TGTGCCAGCAGTACCCTAGGGGAAGGTGAGCAGTTCTTC.

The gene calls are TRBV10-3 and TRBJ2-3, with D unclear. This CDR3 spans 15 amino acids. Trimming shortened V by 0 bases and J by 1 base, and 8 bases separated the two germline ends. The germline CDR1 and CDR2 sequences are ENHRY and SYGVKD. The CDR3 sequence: CAISESTRGTDTQYF. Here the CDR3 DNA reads TGTGCCATCAGTGAGTCGACTCGGGGCACAGATACGCAGTATTTT.

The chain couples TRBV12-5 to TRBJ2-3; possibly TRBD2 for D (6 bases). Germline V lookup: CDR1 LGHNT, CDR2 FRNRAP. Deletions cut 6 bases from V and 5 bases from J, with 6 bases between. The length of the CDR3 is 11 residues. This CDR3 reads CASGRGDTQYF. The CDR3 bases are TGTGCTAGTGGGCGGGGAGATACGCAGTATTTT.

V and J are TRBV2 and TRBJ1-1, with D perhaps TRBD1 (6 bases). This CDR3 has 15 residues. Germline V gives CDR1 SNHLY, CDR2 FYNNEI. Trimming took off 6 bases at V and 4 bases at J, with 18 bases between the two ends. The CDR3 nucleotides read TGTGCCAGCAGACCCTGGGGTTGGGGGCGCACTGAAGCTTTCTTT. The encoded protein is CASRPWGWGRTEAFF.

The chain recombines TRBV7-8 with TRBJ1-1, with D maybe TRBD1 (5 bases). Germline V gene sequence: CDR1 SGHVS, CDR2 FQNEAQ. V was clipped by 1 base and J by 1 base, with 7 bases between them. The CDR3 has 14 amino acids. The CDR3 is CASSLEQANTEAFF. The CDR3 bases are TGTGCCAGCAGCTTAGAACAGGCGAACACTGAAGCTTTCTTT.